This T cell receptor (beta chain) was identified in a study of T cells expressing NK-cell markers. TCRdb processed the 5' RACE reads again and assigns one entry to each CDR3 protein, with no DNA. The sample totals some 600,000 distinct CDR3 sequences; its top ten clones hold approximately 3.5%. This CDR3 comprises 17 residues. The V gene is TRBV12-3 or TRBV12-4, the J gene TRBJ1-6; TCRdb selects TRBD1, and the lack of DNA leaves this call unchecked. This TCR was sampled from a young man in good health. Sequences were obtained from blood T cells: a sorted CD56 or NKG2C T cell subset, CD4+ or CD8+ T cells, or bulk PBMC T cells (not recorded which). The CDR3 sequence: CASSQTGRGSYNSPLHF.